Sequencing of this TCR beta chain was carried out in a study of CD8+ T cells in alopecia areata. Study context: Treated patients took oral tofacitinib at 5 to 10 mg twice daily. Study findings and constraints: Uncertainty remains about how baseline CD8+ expansion links to response, with one nonresponder.

RNA was extracted and reverse transcribed into cDNA as the sequencing template. The assay was immunoSEQ multiplex PCR, and TCRdb's table has in-frame clones only and misses some. In the table there are more than 85,000 clones, about 64% of which are singletons. Germline lookup yields CDR1 MGHRA and CDR2 YSYEKL. V lost 4 bases to trimming and J lost 6 bases; unmatched junction nucleotides: 7. This CDR3 has 15 residues. Treatment defined: oral pan-JAK inhibitor, 5-10 mg twice daily. For this clone: Antigen unknown.

This chain uses TRBV4-1 with TRBJ1-5, with 9 bases that match TRBD1. The TCR sequence derives from a human donor with alopecia areata. Specimen: CD8+ T cells sorted from blood, collected at week 4, from a patient treated with tofacitinib. CDR3 bases: TGCGCCAGCAGCCGGGGACAGGGTGTCCGTCAGCCCCAGCATTTT. This codes for CASSRGQGVRQPQHF.